These 9 T cell receptor beta chains were all obtained from the same sample, sequenced in a study of prognosis after radiotherapy for stage I lung cancer. With two-round multiplex PCR, TCR beta CDR3 sequences were amplified from genomic DNA. Used in first-round PCR were primers specific to each TRBV and TRBJ gene. TCRdb reprocessed the multiplex PCR reads with MiXCR, giving one entry per CDR3 protein. This table has about 22,000 distinct CDR3 sequences, around 40% appearing once. The starting material was PBMCs, obtained before or after stereotactic body radiation therapy (not recorded which). The receptors were sampled from a donor aged 50 or older with non-small cell lung cancer.

V gene TRBV7-3 combines with J gene TRBJ2-1; 8 nucleotides align to TRBD2. This CDR3 comprises 14 residues. V dropped 5 bases and J dropped 7; count of bases not matched to a gene: 7. Germline V gene lookup returns CDR1 SGHTA and CDR2 FQGTGA. CDR3 nucleotides: TGTGCCAGCAGCCCGAGACTAGCGTTGAATGAGCAGTTCTTC. Its protein is CASSPRLALNEQFF.

This clonotype was recorded at least ten times. As DNA, the CDR3 is TGTGCCAGCAGCCGAAACCCGACAGCAACTAATGAAAAACTGTTTTTT. This translates into CASSRNPTATNEKLFF. The chain has TRBV9 and TRBJ1-4, with D possibly being TRBD1 (5 bases). The V gene's germline CDR1 is SGDLS and CDR2 YYNGEE. Trimming removed 4 bases at V and 0 bases at J, with 13 bases between. This CDR3 region has 16 residues.

This clonotype occurred once. The chain couples TRBV6-2 or TRBV6-3 to TRBJ2-6; 7 bases are a match to TRBD1. Germline-derived CDR1 and CDR2 are MNHEY and SVGEGT. The CDR3 covers 15 residues. The J segment lost 0 bases and the V segment lost 4 bases, leaving 0 bases of the junction unmatched. The CDR3 spells CASSWDSSGANVLTF. The DNA for the CDR3 is TGTGCCAGCAGTTGGGACAGCTCTGGGGCCAACGTCCTGACTTTC.

This CDR3 is CASSDSENTEAFF. CDR3 nucleotides: TGTGCCAGCAGTGACTCAGAGAACACTGAAGCTTTCTTT. The chain uses TRBV6-4 and TRBJ1-1, with D unclear. The CDR3 extends over 13 amino acids. V was trimmed by 0 bases and J by 1 base, leaving 3 bases between them. The germline V gene has CDR1 MRHNA and CDR2 SNTAGT.

The chain links TRBV7-3 to TRBJ2-7; D ambiguous. The germline CDR1 and CDR2 sequences are SGHTA and FQGTGA. This CDR3 is 14 amino acids long. Trimming shortened V by 8 bases and J by 8 bases, and 22 bases separated the two germline ends. The chain's CDR3 is CASFPSRTESKQYF. The DNA for the CDR3 is TGTGCCAGCTTCCCGTCAAGGACCGAAAGCAAGCAGTACTTC. Filled out from reference TRBV7-3 and TRBJ2-7, the complete variable domain reads GAGVSQTPSNKVTEKGKYVELRCDPISGHTALYWYRQSLGQGPEFLIYFQGTGAADDSGLPNDRFFAVRPEGSVSTLKIQRTERGDSAVYLCASFPSRTESKQYFGPGTRLTVT.

This clonotype came up many times. The chain uses TRBV29-1 and TRBJ2-1; D possibly corresponds to TRBD1 (6 bases). Between the trimmed V and J ends, which lost 6 bases and 8 bases, there was a span of 11 bases. The CDR3 covers 11 residues. The germline CDR1 and CDR2 sequences are SQVTM and ANQGSEA. CDR3 sequence (DNA): TGCAGCGTGGGGGACATCTATGAGCAGTTCTTC. It specifies CSVGDIYEQFF.

This rearrangement joins TRBV5-5 to TRBJ1-4; D is unclear. The CDR3 contains 14 residues. Germline assignment: CDR1 SGHKS and CDR2 YYEKEE (reference sequence). Trimming cost V 2 bases and J 0 bases, with 5 bases left between them. In nucleotides, the CDR3 is TGTGCCAGCAGCTTTCGGGCAACTAATGAAAAACTGTTTTTT. This gives the protein CASSFRATNEKLFF.

Note on this clonotype: A much larger clonotype is one base distant, so this may be a read error. The chain couples TRBV9 to TRBJ2-5; 9 nucleotides align to TRBD1. Trimming cost V 2 bases and J 8 bases; bases outside gene matches: 13. The V gene's germline CDR1 is SGDLS and CDR2 YYNGEE. This CDR3 has 16 amino acids. The CDR3 loop reads CASSVLSGQGQDTQYF. In DNA, the CDR3 is TGTGCCAGCAGCGTTCTTTCCGGACAGGGGCAGGATACCCAGTACTTC.

CDR3 amino acids: CASIIGYTQYF. The CDR3 DNA is TGTGCCAGCATAATTGGGTATACGCAGTATTTT. This rearrangement joins TRBV27 to TRBJ2-3, with unresolved D. With 7 bases removed from V and 7 bases from J, the gap between germline ends came to 9 bases. The germline CDR1 and CDR2 sequences are MNHEY and SMNVEV (reference sequence). The CDR3 has 11 amino acids.